This T cell receptor beta chain was sequenced in a study of read filtering for tumor transcriptome and immune sequencing. Study in general: Revised staging placed about 8 patients in R-ISS I, 15 to 20 in II, 6 or 7 in III. DNase treatment preceded whole-transcriptome library preparation. IR-seq gave about 3.5 to 11 million TCR reads per sample; RNA-seq gave roughly 75 to 1,300.

This clonotype was detected ten times or more. What it binds is unknown. This library used 300 to 500 ng RNA and molecular barcoded adaptors spanning alpha/delta and beta/gamma chains. TCRdb re-called the reads through MiXCR, storing one row per CDR3 protein. Among 50,000 or so distinct CDR3 sequences listed, about 12% were seen once. Findings and limits, study-wide: Single-read clonotypes: about 81.9% of IR-seq clonotypes (approximately 3.7% of reads), 74.6% of RNA-seq clonotypes (44.6% of reads).

This CDR3 has 12 residues. Germline V gene data show CDR1 as SEHNR and CDR2 as FQNEAQ (reference sequence). V was pared by 1 base and J by 5 bases, with 4 bases between. Sequenced material: a population of CD138-negative cells sorted from bone marrow. The genes are TRBV7-9 and TRBJ2-3; D gene unclear. The receptor's source is a donor at least 40 years old with multiple myeloma. As DNA, the CDR3 is TGTGCCAGCAGCTTAGATCTAGATACGCAGTATTTT. This translates into CASSLDLDTQYF. The full variable domain, rest sourced from reference TRBV7-9 and TRBJ2-3, is DTGVSQNPRHKITKRGQNVTFRCDPISEHNRLYWYRQTLGQGPEFLTYFQNEAQLEKSRLLSDRFSAERPKGSFSTLEIQRTEQGDSAMYLCASSLDLDTQYFGPGTRLTVL.